A single sample is the source of the 27 T cell receptor beta chains below, sequenced in a study of blood T cell repertoires in COVID-19. Clones were read by immunoSEQ multiplex PCR, and TCRdb kept only the in-frame ones, dropping some. This table has some 300,000 clones, 75% to 90% appearing once. Sequencing used PBMCs or T cells enriched from blood (not recorded which). The receptors here all came from a woman aged 40 to 50 who had recovered from COVID-19.

The chain joins TRBV6-5 to TRBJ2-7; D possibly corresponds to TRBD1 (6 bases). CDR3 size: 13 residues. Looked up from germline, CDR1 is MNHEY and CDR2 is SVGAGI. Trimming shortened V by 9 bases and J by 3 bases, and 15 bases separated the two germline ends. CDR3 sequence (DNA): TGTGCCAGTCAGTCCGGGACAATCTACGAGCAGTACTTC. It specifies CASQSGTIYEQYF.

V and J are TRBV5-5 and TRBJ1-1; unclear D gene. V lost 1 base to trimming and J lost 0 bases, with 4 bases between them. CDR1 is SGHKS and CDR2 is YYEKEE in the germline V gene (reference sequence). The CDR3 contains 13 residues. The CDR3 protein is CASSLLVNTEAFF. CDR3 sequence (DNA): TGTGCCAGCAGCTTGCTTGTGAACACTGAAGCTTTCTTT.

This chain joins TRBV5-1 and TRBJ1-1, with unresolved D. The CDR3 is made up of 14 amino acids. Per germline, CDR1 SGHRS and CDR2 YFSETQ. The V end was cut by 1 base, the J end by 5 bases, with 12 bases between. CDR3 nucleotides: TGCGCCAGCAGCTTGTACCCGGGGAGGACTGAAGCTTTCTTT. It yields the protein CASSLYPGRTEAFF.

This clone was counted a few times. The chain couples TRBV6-6 to TRBJ1-4; 10 bases are a match to TRBD1. With 0 bases clipped from V and 7 bases from J, the junction kept 2 bases outside the gene matches. The CDR3 has 15 amino acids. Germline-derived CDR1 and CDR2 are MNHNY and SVGAGI (reference sequence). CDR3 DNA sequence: TGTGCCAGCAGTTACTCGAGGGACAGGGGTGAAAAACTGTTTTTT. This encodes CASSYSRDRGEKLFF.

This clone was picked up one time. This chain links TRBV27 with TRBJ2-2; D unresolved. CDR1 and CDR2 from the germline V gene are MNHEY and SMNVEV (reference sequence). This CDR3 contains 15 residues. Trimming left V 2 bases short and J 0 bases short, with 7 bases between. The CDR3 is CASSLGGANTGELFF. The CDR3 DNA is TGTGCCAGCAGTTTAGGCGGCGCGAACACCGGGGAGCTGTTTTTT.

The chain carries TRBV4-3 and TRBJ1-2, with D perhaps matching TRBD1 (5 bases). The CDR3 is made up of 14 amino acids. From germline, CDR1 is LGHNA and CDR2 YSLEER. V was trimmed by 0 bases and J by 7 bases, leaving 12 bases between them. In nucleotides, the CDR3 is TGCGCCAGCAGCCAAGATGTTAGGGGCGGTGGCTACACCTTC. Translating it yields CASSQDVRGGGYTF.

The V gene is TRBV25-1, the J gene TRBJ2-5; TRBD2 is a possible D gene (5 bases). Trimming took 6 bases from V and 5 from J, leaving 19 bases between them. Germline V gives CDR1 MGHDK, CDR2 SYGVNS. The CDR3 covers 15 residues. CDR3 residues: CASREPRGRGETQYF. The CDR3 DNA sequence: TGTGCCAGCAGGGAGCCCCGAGGGCGCGGGGAGACCCAGTACTTC. Drawing the rest from reference TRBV25-1 and TRBJ2-5, the complete variable domain is EADIYQTPRYLVIGTGKKITLECSQTMGHDKMYWYQQDPGMELHLIHYSYGVNSTEKGDLSSESTVSRIRTEHFPLTLESARPSHTSQYLCASREPRGRGETQYFGPGTRLLVL.

The V gene is TRBV5-6, the J gene TRBJ1-4; D may be TRBD1 (5 bases). This CDR3 is built from 13 residues. CDR1 is SGHDT and CDR2 is YYEEEE in the germline V gene. The ends were cut back, 3 bases at V and 2 bases at J, with 5 bases in the middle. CDR3 region: CASSWGTNEKLFF. CDR3 coding DNA: TGTGCCAGCAGCTGGGGCACTAATGAAAAACTGTTTTTT.

V usage is TRBV6-5 and J usage is TRBJ1-4; the D gene is possibly TRBD1 (5 bases). Germline assignment: CDR1 MNHEY and CDR2 SVGAGI. CDR3 length equals 15 residues. Trimming stripped 5 bases from V and 7 bases from J, with 17 bases between. The DNA for the CDR3 is TGTGCCAGCAGTACACACAGGAGAGGCTTTGAAAAACTGTTTTTT. Translating gives CASSTHRRGFEKLFF.

The V and J genes are TRBV18 and TRBJ2-3, with no clear D. Germline V lookup: CDR1 KGHSH, CDR2 LQKENI. V was trimmed by 2 bases and J by 6 bases, leaving 9 bases between them. The CDR3 loop spans 13 amino acids. Here the CDR3 reads CASSPSTRDTQYF. The CDR3, as DNA: TGTGCCAGCTCACCATCCACGCGCGATACGCAGTATTTT.

The V gene is TRBV3-1 (or the pseudogene TRBV3-2), the J gene TRBJ2-3, with D unresolved. The ends were cut back, 2 bases at V and 6 bases at J, with 6 bases in the middle. The CDR3 length is 12 residues. CDR1 is LGHDT and CDR2 is YNNKEL in the germline V gene (reference sequence). This chain's CDR3 is CASSQSVDTQYF. The CDR3 bases are TGTGCCAGCAGCCAATCGGTGGATACGCAGTATTTT.

The chain links TRBV27 to TRBJ1-2; D is possibly TRBD1 (6 bases). The V gene's germline CDR1 is MNHEY and CDR2 SMNVEV (reference sequence). There are 13 residues in the CDR3. V lost 6 bases to trimming and J lost 7 bases, with 15 bases between them. CDR3 region: CASRADSLAGYTF. CDR3 DNA sequence: TGTGCCAGCAGGGCGGACAGTTTGGCTGGCTACACCTTC.

The CDR3 sequence is CASSVEVLNTEAFF. CDR3 nucleotides: TGTGCCAGCAGTGTGGAGGTCCTGAACACTGAAGCTTTCTTT. The genes are TRBV2 and TRBJ1-1, with D unclear. Germline V lookup: CDR1 SNHLY, CDR2 FYNNEI. V lost 4 bases to trimming and J lost 0 bases, with 9 bases between them. The CDR3 spans 14 residues.

The V gene is TRBV18, the J gene TRBJ2-6, with 8 bases matching TRBD1. CDR1 KGHSH and CDR2 LQKENI come from the germline V gene. The J segment lost 0 bases and the V segment lost 2 bases, leaving 3 bases of the junction unmatched. CDR3 length equals 17 residues. The CDR3 region has the DNA TGTGCCAGCTCACCAGGACAGGGAGGCTCTGGGGCCAACGTCCTGACTTTC. Translated: CASSPGQGGSGANVLTF.

The chain uses TRBV9 and TRBJ1-6; D is unclear. Per the germline V gene, CDR1 is SGDLS and CDR2 is YYNGEE. Trimming removed 3 bases from V and 8 bases from J, with 12 bases in between. This CDR3 has 14 amino acids. CDR3 sequence: CASSGDSADSPLHF. In DNA, the CDR3 is TGTGCCAGCAGCGGCGACTCGGCGGATTCACCCCTCCACTTT.

V usage is TRBV9 and J usage is TRBJ2-3; 8 nucleotides line up with TRBD2. The CDR3 runs to 15 residues. Germline CDR1 is SGDLS and CDR2 is YYNGEE. V shed 4 bases, J shed 1 base, and the junction held 5 bases outside the gene matches. This CDR3 reads CASSYSGVGTDTQYF. CDR3 nucleotide sequence: TGTGCCAGCAGCTATAGCGGGGTGGGCACAGATACGCAGTATTTT.

The gene calls are TRBV3-1 (or the pseudogene TRBV3-2) and TRBJ1-5, with D unresolved. The germline CDR1 and CDR2 sequences are LGHDT and YNNKEL (reference sequence). Trimming took 4 bases from V and 9 from J, leaving 10 bases between them. This CDR3 comprises 12 residues. The CDR3 region has the DNA TGTGCCAGCAGCCTCGCCCGGGGGCCCCAGCATTTT. Residues: CASSLARGPQHF.

The gene calls are TRBV6-6 and TRBJ1-5; TRBD1 is a possible D gene (5 bases). This CDR3 contains 14 residues. The V gene lost 7 bases and the J gene lost 5 bases, with 15 bases spanning the gap. Germline V gives CDR1 MNHNY, CDR2 SVGAGI (reference sequence). Here the CDR3 reads CASTLGDWDQPQHF. CDR3 DNA: TGTGCCAGCACCCTGGGGGACTGGGATCAGCCCCAGCATTTT.

This clone was found once. This chain joins TRBV29-1 and TRBJ2-1, with D possibly being TRBD2 (6 bases). Germline V gene lookup returns CDR1 SQVTM and CDR2 ANQGSEA. The CDR3 runs to 19 residues. Trimming took 4 bases from V and 0 from J, leaving 25 bases between them. CDR3 in DNA: TGCAGCGTTGGAGGAGCGCGGGGCCGGTCCTTCAGCTCCTACAATGAGCAGTTCTTC. This encodes CSVGGARGRSFSSYNEQFF.

V and J are TRBV9 and TRBJ2-1; 8 nucleotides match TRBD1. After removal of 8 bases from V and 2 bases from J, the junction contained 6 bases not matched to a gene. Per the germline V gene, CDR1 is SGDLS and CDR2 is YYNGEE. CDR3 length: 14 amino acids. CDR3 DNA sequence: TGTGCCAGTAACCAGGGGGCTCCCTACAATGAGCAGTTCTTC. Its protein is CASNQGAPYNEQFF. Full variable domain (outside the CDR3, taken from reference TRBV9 and TRBJ2-1): DSGVTQTPKHLITATGQRVTLRCSPRSGDLSVYWYQQSLDQGLQFLIQYYNGEERAKGNILERFSAQQFPDLHSELNLSSLELGDSALYFCASNQGAPYNEQFFGPGTRLTVL.

The rearrangement links TRBV19 to TRBJ1-2; TRBD1 matches at 7 bases. The CDR3 is made up of 12 amino acids. Germline V gene sequence: CDR1 LNHDA, CDR2 SQIVND (reference sequence). With V trimmed by 4 bases and J by 7 bases, 3 bases remained unmatched. DNA of the CDR3: TGTGCCAGTAGTAACAGGGGTCGTGGCTACACCTTC. It translates to CASSNRGRGYTF.

The chain recombines TRBV21-1 with TRBJ2-7; the table names TRBD2, a call not compared with the DNA. TRBV21-1 is an annotated pseudogene. CDR3 length: 17 residues. CDR3 sequence reads: CASSTQSGRGFTYEQYF. The CDR3 DNA reads as TGTGCCAGCAGCACCCAGAGCGGGAGGGGGTTCACCTACGAGCAGTACTTC.

This clone was detected only once. This chain uses TRBV15 with TRBJ2-2; D is ambiguous. This CDR3 contains 13 residues. V was shortened by 1 base and J by 6 bases, with 6 bases between the two germline ends. In germline, CDR1 is LNHNV, CDR2 YYDKDF (reference sequence). The CDR3, as DNA: TGTGCCACCAGCAGAGCTGGGCCCGGGGAGCTGTTTTTT. It yields the protein CATSRAGPGELFF.

This chain uses TRBV4-3 with TRBJ2-2, with TRBD1 matching over 8 bases. The CDR3 runs 17 residues. From germline, CDR1 is LGHNA and CDR2 YSLEER. Trimming cost V 7 bases and J 0 bases; bases outside gene matches: 10. In DNA form, the CDR3 reads TGCGCCAGCACCGTCCAAACACAGGGGGCGAACACCGGGGAGCTGTTTTTT. It yields the protein CASTVQTQGANTGELFF.

This clone has more than one count but fewer than ten. The chain links TRBV5-1 to TRBJ1-1; no firm D call. CDR1 is SGHRS, CDR2 YFSETQ, per germline. Between the trimmed V and J ends, which lost 0 bases and 1 base, there was a span of 4 bases. The CDR3 runs to 13 residues. The CDR3 DNA is TGCGCCAGCAGCTTGGCAGGGAACACTGAAGCTTTCTTT. It translates to CASSLAGNTEAFF.

The chain carries TRBV3-1 (or the pseudogene TRBV3-2) and TRBJ2-5, with TRBD2 matching 14 bases. Germline assignment: CDR1 LGHDT and CDR2 YNNKEL (reference sequence). There are 15 residues in the CDR3. Losses at the gene ends were 2 bases for V and 5 bases for J; bases not matched to a gene: 1. This chain's CDR3 is CASSQRTSGGETQYF. Written as DNA, the CDR3 is TGTGCCAGCAGCCAAAGGACTAGCGGGGGGGAGACCCAGTACTTC.

The chain employs TRBV6-5 and TRBJ1-2, with 9 positions matching TRBD1. With 5 bases clipped from V and 7 bases from J, the junction kept 8 bases outside the gene matches. The CDR3 runs to 14 residues. The germline V gene has CDR1 MNHEY and CDR2 SVGAGI. CDR3 DNA: TGTGCCAGCAGTACGGGACAGGGTAGTCGTGGCTACACCTTC. It yields the protein CASSTGQGSRGYTF.